This T cell receptor beta chain was recovered during a study of blood T cell repertoires in COVID-19. Across the whole study: From the United States, Italy and Spain came samples of acute and convalescent COVID-19. Sources were T cells, B-cell-depleted T cells, or PBMCs; the material itself was cDNA or gDNA.

The CDR3 is made up of 16 amino acids. With 0 bases removed from V and 3 bases from J, the gap between germline ends came to 12 bases. From germline, CDR1 is MNHEY and CDR2 SVGAGI. Method: immunoSEQ multiplex PCR; TCRdb's copy keeps in-frame clones and lacks some. This table has roughly 63,000 clones, about 74% appearing once. The TCR originated in a woman of 80 years or more with acute or convalescent COVID-19. Sequencing was done on a sample of peripheral blood. The genes are TRBV6-5 and TRBJ2-1; tentative D call: TRBD1 (5 bases). The CDR3: CASSYSARANYNEQFF. The CDR3 DNA follows: TGTGCCAGCAGTTACTCGGCCAGGGCAAACTACAATGAGCAGTTCTTC.